This T cell receptor (beta chain) was captured in a study of beta chain features in type 1 diabetes. Study details: Roughly 98 million sorted cells were examined across all samples.

Sequencing targeted expressed TCRB transcripts, as all isolated RNA had been reverse transcribed. The method was immunoSEQ multiplex PCR; TCRdb's version includes in-frame clones alone and lacks a portion of them. The sample yields under 900,000 clones, under 20% seen once. This clone has a handful of counts. The antigen is unknown. This sample also contains other DNA sequences that code for the same CDR3. Donors contributed one heparinised blood draw apiece, averaging about 116 mL. Staining for CD45RO/CCR7/CD25/CD127/CD95/CD27 allowed sorting of CD4+ naive, central memory, regulatory and stem cell-like memory cells. The study, taken as a whole, reports: Type 1 diabetes patients showed a moderate but significant shortening of TCRB CDR3s in all four CD4+ subsets.

V shed 1 base and J shed 5 bases, with 5 bases lying between them. The CDR3 has 11 residues. Per germline, CDR1 DFQATT and CDR2 SNEGSKA (reference sequence). The sequence was collected from a woman under 30 in good health. Sequenced material: naive CD4+ T cells from blood. V is TRBV20-1 and J is TRBJ2-5; D not resolved. The CDR3 region is CSARVRETQYF. CDR3 in DNA: TGCAGTGCTAGAGTGCGGGAGACCCAGTACTTC.